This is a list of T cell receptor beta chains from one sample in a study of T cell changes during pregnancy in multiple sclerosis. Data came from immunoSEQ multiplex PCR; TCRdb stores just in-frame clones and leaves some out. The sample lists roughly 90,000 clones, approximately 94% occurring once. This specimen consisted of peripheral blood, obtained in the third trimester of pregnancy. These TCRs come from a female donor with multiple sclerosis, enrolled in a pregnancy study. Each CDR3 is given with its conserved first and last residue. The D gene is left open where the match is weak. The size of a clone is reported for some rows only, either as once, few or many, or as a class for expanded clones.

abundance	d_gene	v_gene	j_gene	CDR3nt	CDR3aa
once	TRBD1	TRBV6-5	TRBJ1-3	TGTGCCAGCAGTCGGACAGGGGTTGGAAACACCATATATTTT	CASSRTGVGNTIYF
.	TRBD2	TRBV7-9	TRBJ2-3	TGTGCCAGCAGCTTAGGGTTAGCGGGAGGAGGCGATACGCAGTATTTT	CASSLGLAGGGDTQYF
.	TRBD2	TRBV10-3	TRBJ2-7	TGTGCCACCGCGGGACTAGGAGACGAGCAGTACTTC	CATAGLGDEQYF
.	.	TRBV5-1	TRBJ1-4	TGCGCCAGCAGCCGGGGGCGGGAGCCGGGAGAAAAACTGTTTTTT	CASSRGREPGEKLFF
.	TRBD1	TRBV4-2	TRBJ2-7	TGTGCCAGCAGCCAAGCCGGGACAGACTCGCTCTACGAGCAGTACTTC	CASSQAGTDSLYEQYF
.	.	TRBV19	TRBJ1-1	TGTGCCAGTAGTATAGAGAATCAGGAAGCTTTCTTT	CASSIENQEAFF
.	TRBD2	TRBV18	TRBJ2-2	TGTGCCAGCTCACCACAGTCAGCAGCGGGGGTCGGCGGGGAGCTGTTTTTT	CASSPQSAAGVGGELFF
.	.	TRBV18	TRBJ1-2	TGTGCCAGCTCAGAAACAGGGATTGATGGCTACACCTTC	CASSETGIDGYTF
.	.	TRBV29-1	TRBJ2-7	TGCAGCGGGGGCCAGTCTTATGAGCAGTACTTC	CSGGQSYEQYF
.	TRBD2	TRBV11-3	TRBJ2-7	TGTGCCAGCAGCAAGACTAGCGGGAGCGAGCAGTACTTC	CASSKTSGSEQYF
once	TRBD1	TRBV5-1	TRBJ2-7	TGCGCCAGCAGTGACAGGGCCTCCTACGAGCAGTACTTC	CASSDRASYEQYF
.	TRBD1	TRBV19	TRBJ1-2	TGTGCCAGTACCCGTCTGCAGGGGGGTAACTATGGCTACACCTTC	CASTRLQGGNYGYTF
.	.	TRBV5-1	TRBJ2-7	TGCGCCAGCAGTTCCACGTCTTTCGGGGGCTCCTACGAGCAGTACTTC	CASSSTSFGGSYEQYF
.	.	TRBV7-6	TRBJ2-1	TGTGCCAGCAGCCCGCTCCTTTATAGGACTTACAATGAGCAGTTCTTC	CASSPLLYRTYNEQFF
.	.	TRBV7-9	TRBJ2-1	TGTGCCAGCAGCTCATCAACTAGCTACAATGAGCAGTTCTTC	CASSSSTSYNEQFF
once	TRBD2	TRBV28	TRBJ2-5	TGTGCCAGCGGACTAGCGGGACCAGGGCAAGAGACCCAGTACTTC	CASGLAGPGQETQYF
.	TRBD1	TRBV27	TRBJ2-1	TGTGCCAGCAGTTTAAGGTCTGGGACAGGGACCCTCAATGAGCAGTTCTTC	CASSLRSGTGTLNEQFF
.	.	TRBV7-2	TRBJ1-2	TGTGCCAGCAGCTTGGCGGGCCGCTTCAACAACTATGGCTACACCTTC	CASSLAGRFNNYGYTF
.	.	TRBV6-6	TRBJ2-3	TGTGCCAGCAGTCCTGCGGGCACAGATACGCAGTATTTT	CASSPAGTDTQYF
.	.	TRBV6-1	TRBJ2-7	TGTGCCAGCAGCCCCGGGGTTGGCTACGAGCAGTACTTC	CASSPGVGYEQYF
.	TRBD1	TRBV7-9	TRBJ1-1	TGTGCCGGCGAGGACAGGGACTCTGCTGAAGCTTTCTTT	CAGEDRDSAEAFF
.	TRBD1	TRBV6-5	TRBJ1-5	TGTGCCAGCAGAAATTTGACAGGGAGTCAGCCCCAGCATTTT	CASRNLTGSQPQHF
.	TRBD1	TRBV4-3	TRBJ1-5	TGCGCCAGCAGCCAAGGGTGGGACAGGGTTCAGCCCCAGCATTTT	CASSQGWDRVQPQHF
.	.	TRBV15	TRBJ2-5	TGTGCCACCAGCTCTGCACTTACGGTGTCCCCTTCAGAGACCCAGTACTTC	CATSSALTVSPSETQYF
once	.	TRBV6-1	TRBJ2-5	TGTGCCAGCAGTGAATACGGAGAAGAGACCCAGTACTTC	CASSEYGEETQYF
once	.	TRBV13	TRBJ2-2	TGTGCCAGCACCCTAGCCGGGGGGCTGAACACCGGGGAGCTGTTTTTT	CASTLAGGLNTGELFF
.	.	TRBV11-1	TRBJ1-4	TGTGCCAGCAGCTCAACCCTCCGGGATTTGCATGAAAAACTGTTTTTT	CASSSTLRDLHEKLFF
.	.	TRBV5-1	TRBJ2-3	TGCGCCAGCAGCTTGGGGGGAGCTAGCACAGATACGCAGTATTTT	CASSLGGASTDTQYF
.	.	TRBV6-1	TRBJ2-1	TGTGCCAGCAGTGACTTTTCATTTGCAGGCATTTCGTCCTACAATGAGCAGTTCTTC	CASSDFSFAGISSYNEQFF
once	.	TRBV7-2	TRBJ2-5	TGTGCCAGCAGCCGTTCCCTGGAGACCCAGTACTTC	CASSRSLETQYF
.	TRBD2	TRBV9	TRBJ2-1	TGTGCCAGCAGCCTAGCGGAACTAAATGAGCAGTTCTTC	CASSLAELNEQFF